Presented here are 17 T cell receptor beta chains from one specimen sequenced in a study of T cell clonotyping in hematopoietic cell transplantation. Only in-frame clones appear in the TCRdb table, and some are missing; sequencing was by immunoSEQ multiplex PCR. The repertoire holds several thousand clones, with approximately 94% as singletons. The sample in question was peripheral blood mononuclear cells, obtained 30 days after allogeneic stem cell transplant. The receptors stem from a male patient aged 55 to 69 who had an allogeneic stem cell transplant from an unrelated donor, so T cells may come from the graft donor. Some clones in this sample may be carry-over from other donors' samples.

The V call is TRBV4-1, the J call TRBJ2-5; D could derive from TRBD1 or TRBD2 (5 bases each). Germline loops: CDR1 MGHRA, CDR2 YSYEKL. This CDR3 region has 17 residues. Trimming shortened V by 1 base and J by 5 bases, and 20 bases separated the two germline ends. DNA for the CDR3: TGCGCCAGCAGCCAAGTCTTGGCGAGGGGTCTCCGGGAGACCCAGTACTTC. This translates into CASSQVLARGLRETQYF.

The chain is built from TRBV7-6 and TRBJ2-3; no clear D. The germline gives CDR1 SGHVS, CDR2 FNYEAQ. CDR3 length equals 13 residues. Trimming stripped 5 bases from V and 2 bases from J, with 8 bases between. CDR3: CASSGRITDTQYF. Here the CDR3 DNA reads TGTGCCAGCAGCGGTCGGATCACAGATACGCAGTATTTT.

This clone was detected only once. The CDR3 reads CASSLSSRSTSYEQYF. In nucleotides, the CDR3 is TGTGCCAGCAGTTTATCCTCAAGGAGTACATCCTACGAGCAGTACTTC. The chain joins TRBV27 to TRBJ2-7; D unresolved. From germline, CDR1 is MNHEY and CDR2 SMNVEV (reference sequence). V lost 0 bases and J lost 1, with 13 bases in between. The CDR3 contains 16 residues.

This rearrangement joins TRBV7-2 to TRBJ2-1, with D possibly TRBD2 on 6 matching bases. With 1 base removed from V and 9 bases from J, the gap between germline ends came to 13 bases. Germline V gene lookup returns CDR1 SGHTA and CDR2 FQGNSA. The CDR3 has 14 amino acids. CDR3 protein: CASSLVGSRGEQFF. As DNA, the CDR3 is TGTGCCAGCAGCTTAGTCGGGAGTCGAGGTGAGCAGTTCTTC.

The chain couples TRBV7-2 to TRBJ1-3; D is perhaps TRBD1 (5 bases). Per the germline V gene, CDR1 is SGHTA and CDR2 is FQGNSA. V was shortened by 5 bases and J by 1 base, with 12 bases between the two germline ends. The CDR3 has 15 amino acids. The CDR3 sequence is CASSLRGVSGNTIYF. CDR3 DNA: TGTGCCAGCAGCCTCCGAGGGGTGTCTGGAAACACCATATATTTT.

The J gene is TRBJ2-3, the V gene TRBV21-1; TRBD2, the table's D call, was not compared with the DNA. TRBV21-1 is termed a pseudogene. The CDR3 length is 15 residues. CDR3 loop: CASSKGKRCTDTQYF. CDR3 DNA: TGTGCCAGCAGCAAAGGAAAGCGCTGCACAGATACGCAGTATTTT.

This chain joins TRBV6-6 and TRBJ2-7; TRBD1 aligns across 7 bases. This CDR3 contains 14 residues. The germline V gene has CDR1 MNHNY and CDR2 SVGAGI (reference sequence). V lost 0 bases and J lost 4; bases outside the gene matches: 3. CDR3 amino acids: CASSYSTGLYEQYF. CDR3 bases: TGTGCCAGCAGTTACTCGACAGGGTTATACGAGCAGTACTTC.

V usage is TRBV2 and J usage is TRBJ2-3; perhaps TRBD1 as D (7 bases). Germline CDR1 reads SNHLY; CDR2 reads FYNNEI. The CDR3 loop spans 15 amino acids. Trimming removed 3 bases at V and 0 bases at J, with 10 bases between. CDR3 nucleotides: TGTGCCAGCAGTGACCAGGGGGGCAGCACAGATACGCAGTATTTT. Translated: CASSDQGGSTDTQYF.

The chain recombines TRBV7-7 with TRBJ1-1, with a possible D match to TRBD1 (5 bases). The CDR3 totals 16 residues. Germline-derived CDR1 and CDR2 are SSHAT and FNYEAQ (reference sequence). Trimming took 5 bases from V and 0 from J, leaving 16 bases between them. The CDR3 bases are TGTGCCAGCAGCGTCCGATCGGGGGGTATGAACACTGAAGCTTTCTTT. This sequence encodes CASSVRSGGMNTEAFF.

The chain couples TRBV27 to TRBJ2-6; D not resolved. Germline CDR1 MNHEY, CDR2 SMNVEV (reference sequence). Trimming left V 6 bases short and J 0 bases short, with 15 bases between. The CDR3 runs 17 residues. CDR3 sequence reads: CASSNLHSDSGANVLTF. The CDR3 DNA is TGTGCCAGCAGCAATCTCCATTCCGACTCTGGGGCCAACGTCCTGACTTTC. Full variable domain (rest looked up from reference TRBV27 and TRBJ2-6): EAQVTQNPRYLITVTGKKLTVTCSQNMNHEYMSWYRQDPGLGLRQIYYSMNVEVTDKGDVPEGYKVSRKEKRNFPLILESPSPNQTSLYFCASSNLHSDSGANVLTFGAGSRLTVL.

The gene calls are TRBV28 and TRBJ2-2; TRBD2 aligns across 11 bases. Looked up from germline, CDR1 is MDHEN and CDR2 is SYDVKM. The CDR3 sequence is 20 residues long. J lost 3 bases, V lost 6 bases, and 18 bases had no gene match. CDR3 protein: CASSPAGDRLAGGHTGELFF. DNA for the CDR3: TGTGCCAGCAGCCCCGCGGGGGATAGGCTAGCGGGAGGCCACACCGGGGAGCTGTTTTTT.

Only one count was recorded for this clone. The V and J genes are TRBV7-2 and TRBJ2-7; D is uncertain. CDR3 length: 11 residues. Between the trimmed V and J ends, which lost 3 bases and 2 bases, there was a span of 2 bases. Germline CDR1 reads SGHTA; CDR2 reads FQGNSA. The CDR3 DNA sequence: TGTGCCAGCAGCTTCGCCTACGAGCAGTACTTC. Translated, it gives CASSFAYEQYF.

This chain links TRBV7-2 with TRBJ1-2, with D perhaps TRBD1 (5 bases). V lost 0 bases and J 10 bases, leaving 15 bases between the germline ends. Germline V gene sequence: CDR1 SGHTA, CDR2 FQGNSA. CDR3 length: 14 amino acids. The CDR3 loop is CASSLALGQTNYTF. For the CDR3, the DNA is TGTGCCAGCAGCTTAGCGTTGGGGCAGACAAACTACACCTTC.

This chain connects TRBV27 to TRBJ1-5; 7 bases map to TRBD1. Looked up from germline, CDR1 is MNHEY and CDR2 is SMNVEV (reference sequence). V lost 8 bases to trimming and J lost 6 bases; unmatched junction nucleotides: 16. The length of the CDR3 is 16 residues. In DNA, the CDR3 is TGTGCCAGCGCAAGACGGGACAGAGGGCGAACTCAGCCCCAGCATTTT. Translated: CASARRDRGRTQPQHF.

The chain uses TRBV7-2 and TRBJ1-2; D is undetermined. V was pared by 5 bases and J by 4 bases, with 17 bases between. Germline V gene sequence: CDR1 SGHTA, CDR2 FQGNSA. This CDR3 is built from 15 residues. CDR3 sequence: CASSNRVGPLYGYTF. CDR3 nucleotide sequence: TGTGCCAGCAGCAATAGGGTAGGCCCACTCTATGGCTACACCTTC.

J is TRBJ2-3 and V is TRBV9; 12 nucleotides agree with TRBD2. The CDR3 has 18 amino acids. In germline, CDR1 is SGDLS, CDR2 YYNGEE. The ends lost 0 bases at V and 4 bases at J; junction bases unmatched: 9. In nucleotides, the CDR3 is TGTGCCAGCAGCGTAGGGCGTTGGACTAGCGGGACTGCAGATACGCAGTATTTT. It yields the protein CASSVGRWTSGTADTQYF.

The chain is built from TRBV6-6 and TRBJ2-7; 8 bases fit TRBD2. This CDR3 spans 14 amino acids. Trimming cost V 10 bases and J 5 bases; bases outside gene matches: 13. Germline values: CDR1 MNHNY, CDR2 SVGAGI (reference sequence). Here the CDR3 reads CATRAGGLPDEQYF. In nucleotides, the CDR3 is TGTGCCACCCGCGCGGGAGGACTCCCGGACGAGCAGTACTTC.